Listed below are T cell receptor beta chains from one sample, sequenced in a study of long-term antiretroviral therapy in people with HIV. Here immunoSEQ multiplex PCR was the method, and the copy in TCRdb shows in-frame clones only, minus some. The sample holds around 20,000 clones; around three quarters are singletons and the top ten take roughly a tenth. Sequences were derived from unsorted PBMCs, sampled 0.5 years before starting antiretroviral therapy. The receptors here all came from a man between 18 and 29 years old with HIV. The CDR3 runs from the conserved cysteine through the conserved F or W. A D gene is named only where the DNA matches it firmly. A clone size is listed for some rows: how often the clone was seen (once, few, many), or a class if it is expanded.

abundance: few
j_gene: TRBJ1-1
d_gene: .
v_gene: TRBV5-6
CDR3aa: CASDDSMNTEAFF
CDR3nt: TGTGCCAGCGACGACAGTATGAACACTGAAGCTTTCTTT

abundance: .
j_gene: TRBJ2-1
d_gene: .
v_gene: TRBV29-1
CDR3aa: CSVEGQEGYNEQFF
CDR3nt: TGCAGCGTTGAAGGGCAGGAGGGCTACAATGAGCAGTTCTTC

abundance: .
j_gene: TRBJ2-7
d_gene: .
v_gene: TRBV14
CDR3aa: CASSQGGNRRSYEQYF
CDR3nt: TGTGCCAGCAGCCAAGGGGGGAACAGGCGCTCCTACGAGCAGTACTTC

abundance: .
j_gene: TRBJ1-2
d_gene: .
v_gene: TRBV5-5
CDR3aa: CASSPLEVGRPNYGYTF
CDR3nt: TGTGCCAGCAGCCCACTGGAGGTCGGTAGACCGAACTATGGCTACACCTTC

abundance: few
j_gene: TRBJ2-7
d_gene: .
v_gene: TRBV10-3
CDR3aa: CAISETAIEDEQYF
CDR3nt: TGTGCCATCAGTGAGACAGCGATAGAGGACGAGCAGTACTTC

abundance: .
j_gene: TRBJ2-7
d_gene: .
v_gene: TRBV11-2
CDR3aa: CASSLVGKQQYF
CDR3nt: TGTGCCAGCAGCTTAGTGGGAAAACAGCAGTACTTC

abundance: .
j_gene: TRBJ2-3
d_gene: TRBD2
v_gene: TRBV7-3
CDR3aa: CASSFGGRGTDTQYF
CDR3nt: TGTGCCAGCAGCTTCGGCGGGAGAGGGACAGATACGCAGTATTTT

abundance: few
j_gene: TRBJ1-6
d_gene: .
v_gene: TRBV5-4
CDR3aa: CASSSARNSPLHF
CDR3nt: TGTGCCAGCAGCTCGGCTCGAAATTCACCCCTCCACTTT

abundance: once
j_gene: TRBJ2-5
d_gene: TRBD1
v_gene: TRBV7-9
CDR3aa: CASSTTGVPETQYF
CDR3nt: TGTGCCAGCAGCACCACAGGGGTCCCAGAGACCCAGTACTTC

abundance: .
j_gene: TRBJ1-1
d_gene: .
v_gene: TRBV11-1
CDR3aa: CASSHGRAEAFF
CDR3nt: TGTGCCAGCAGCCACGGGAGGGCTGAAGCTTTCTTT

abundance: .
j_gene: TRBJ1-1
d_gene: TRBD1
v_gene: TRBV5-1
CDR3aa: CASSPTGTGDMNTEAFF
CDR3nt: TGCGCCAGCAGCCCGACCGGGACAGGGGACATGAACACTGAAGCTTTCTTT

abundance: .
j_gene: TRBJ2-7
d_gene: .
v_gene: TRBV5-1
CDR3aa: CASRYSYEQYF
CDR3nt: TGCGCCAGCAGATACAGCTACGAGCAGTACTTC

abundance: .
j_gene: TRBJ2-7
d_gene: .
v_gene: TRBV15
CDR3aa: CATSRDLSMGYEQYF
CDR3nt: TGTGCCACCAGCAGAGATTTAAGCATGGGATACGAGCAGTACTTC

abundance: .
j_gene: TRBJ1-2
d_gene: .
v_gene: TRBV6-5
CDR3aa: CASSEDWQNYGYTF
CDR3nt: TGTGCCAGCAGTGAGGACTGGCAAAACTATGGCTACACCTTC

abundance: .
j_gene: TRBJ1-1
d_gene: .
v_gene: TRBV7-2
CDR3aa: CASSSPRGMFTSNTEAFF
CDR3nt: TGTGCCAGCAGCTCTCCCAGGGGTATGTTCACATCGAACACTGAAGCTTTCTTT

abundance: .
j_gene: TRBJ1-3
d_gene: .
v_gene: TRBV6-5
CDR3aa: CASSYGAVEGNTIYF
CDR3nt: TGTGCCAGCAGTTACGGGGCCGTCGAGGGAAACACCATATATTTT

abundance: .
j_gene: TRBJ1-2
d_gene: TRBD1
v_gene: TRBV9
CDR3aa: CASSEGSQGARGYTF
CDR3nt: TGTGCCAGCAGCGAGGGAAGCCAGGGGGCGCGAGGCTACACCTTC

abundance: .
j_gene: TRBJ2-1
d_gene: TRBD1
v_gene: TRBV6-5
CDR3aa: CASSLGQGNEQFF
CDR3nt: TGTGCCAGCAGTTTAGGACAGGGGAATGAGCAGTTCTTC

abundance: few
j_gene: TRBJ1-1
d_gene: TRBD1
v_gene: TRBV10-3
CDR3aa: CAIKSTGLTEAFF
CDR3nt: TGTGCCATCAAATCGACAGGGCTCACTGAAGCTTTCTTT

abundance: .
j_gene: TRBJ2-5
d_gene: TRBD1
v_gene: TRBV7-9
CDR3aa: CASRETGGSRETQYF
CDR3nt: TGTGCCAGCAGGGAAACAGGGGGCTCCAGGGAGACCCAGTACTTC

abundance: once
j_gene: TRBJ2-7
d_gene: .
v_gene: TRBV6-5
CDR3aa: CASSTALNEQYF
CDR3nt: TGTGCCAGCAGTACCGCCCTAAACGAGCAGTACTTC

abundance: .
j_gene: TRBJ1-1
d_gene: .
v_gene: TRBV7-8
CDR3aa: CASSFGEGSTEAFF
CDR3nt: TGTGCCAGCAGCTTCGGAGAGGGAAGCACTGAAGCTTTCTTT

abundance: few
j_gene: TRBJ2-1
d_gene: .
v_gene: TRBV28
CDR3aa: CASSGDRNEQFF
CDR3nt: TGTGCCAGCAGTGGAGACCGTAATGAGCAGTTCTTC

abundance: medium-sized
j_gene: TRBJ2-1
d_gene: TRBD2
v_gene: TRBV19
CDR3aa: CASSIAGGLVEQFF
CDR3nt: TGTGCCAGTAGTATAGCGGGGGGGCTTGTTGAGCAGTTCTTC

abundance: .
j_gene: TRBJ1-1
d_gene: .
v_gene: TRBV29-1
CDR3aa: CSVVSLVRAYEAFF
CDR3nt: TGCAGCGTTGTGTCTCTTGTCAGGGCCTATGAAGCTTTCTTT

abundance: .
j_gene: TRBJ2-7
d_gene: .
v_gene: TRBV27
CDR3aa: CASSFTIRNMGGEQYF
CDR3nt: TGTGCCAGCAGTTTCACCATCCGAAATATGGGCGGCGAGCAGTACTTC

abundance: .
j_gene: TRBJ2-1
d_gene: TRBD2
v_gene: TRBV7-9
CDR3aa: CASSSMTSGINNEQFF
CDR3nt: TGTGCCAGCAGCTCTATGACTAGCGGAATCAACAATGAGCAGTTCTTC

abundance: .
j_gene: TRBJ2-7
d_gene: TRBD1
v_gene: TRBV14
CDR3aa: CASSQDWDRGRTSPGEQYF
CDR3nt: TGTGCCAGCAGCCAAGATTGGGACAGGGGGAGGACTAGCCCCGGCGAGCAGTACTTC

abundance: once
j_gene: TRBJ1-2
d_gene: TRBD1
v_gene: TRBV9
CDR3aa: CASSVGTGGIGYGYTF
CDR3nt: TGTGCCAGCAGCGTCGGGACAGGGGGGATTGGCTATGGCTACACCTTC

abundance: .
j_gene: TRBJ1-3
d_gene: TRBD1
v_gene: TRBV28
CDR3aa: CASSLRQGGGNTIYF
CDR3nt: TGTGCCAGCAGTCTCCGACAGGGGGGGGGAAACACCATATATTTT

abundance: .
j_gene: TRBJ2-1
d_gene: .
v_gene: TRBV7-2
CDR3aa: CASSYAGNNEQFF
CDR3nt: TGTGCCAGCAGCTACGCAGGAAACAATGAGCAGTTCTTC

abundance: .
j_gene: TRBJ2-7
d_gene: TRBD1
v_gene: TRBV27
CDR3aa: CASSLTGAPYEQYF
CDR3nt: TGTGCCAGCAGTTTAACAGGGGCCCCCTACGAGCAGTACTTC

abundance: .
j_gene: TRBJ2-1
d_gene: TRBD1
v_gene: TRBV29-1
CDR3aa: CSAAGTGGINEQFF
CDR3nt: TGCAGCGCAGCCGGGACAGGGGGTATCAATGAGCAGTTCTTC

abundance: .
j_gene: TRBJ1-1
d_gene: TRBD1
v_gene: TRBV4-1
CDR3aa: CASSPPGTGPPKYMNTEAFF
CDR3nt: TGCGCCAGCAGCCCACCCGGGACAGGGCCCCCCAAGTACATGAACACTGAAGCTTTCTTT

abundance: few
j_gene: TRBJ1-1
d_gene: TRBD1
v_gene: TRBV15
CDR3aa: CATSRLRQGNTEAFF
CDR3nt: TGTGCCACCAGCAGACTCCGACAGGGGAACACTGAAGCTTTCTTT

abundance: .
j_gene: TRBJ2-7
d_gene: .
v_gene: TRBV27
CDR3aa: CASSLGRMYEQYF
CDR3nt: TGTGCCAGCAGTTTGGGACGGATGTACGAGCAGTACTTC

abundance: medium-sized
j_gene: TRBJ2-7
d_gene: TRBD2
v_gene: TRBV7-2
CDR3aa: CASSLGLAGGFYEQYF
CDR3nt: TGTGCCAGCAGCTTAGGTCTGGCGGGAGGGTTCTACGAGCAGTACTTC

abundance: .
j_gene: TRBJ1-1
d_gene: .
v_gene: TRBV7-7
CDR3aa: CASSLLGPEAFF
CDR3nt: TGTGCCAGCAGCTTACTGGGACCTGAAGCTTTCTTT

abundance: .
j_gene: TRBJ1-1
d_gene: .
v_gene: TRBV10-1
CDR3aa: CASSGSGTPGAFF
CDR3nt: TGCGCCAGCAGTGGTTCGGGGACCCCCGGGGCTTTCTTT

abundance: .
j_gene: TRBJ2-3
d_gene: TRBD2
v_gene: TRBV10-3
CDR3aa: CAISESSSGGTSTDTQYF
CDR3nt: TGTGCCATCAGTGAGTCGTCTAGCGGGGGAACTAGCACAGATACGCAGTATTTT

abundance: .
j_gene: TRBJ1-2
d_gene: .
v_gene: TRBV28
CDR3aa: CASSFIVFGGYTF
CDR3nt: TGTGCCAGCAGTTTCATTGTGTTCGGCGGCTACACCTTC

abundance: few
j_gene: TRBJ1-1
d_gene: .
v_gene: TRBV6-1
CDR3aa: CASSEHSEYLNTEAFF
CDR3nt: TGTGCCAGCAGTGAACATTCGGAATACCTGAACACTGAAGCTTTCTTT

abundance: .
j_gene: TRBJ2-7
d_gene: .
v_gene: TRBV6-1
CDR3aa: CASSEGYYEQYF
CDR3nt: TGTGCCAGCAGTGAAGGGTACTACGAGCAGTACTTC

abundance: .
j_gene: TRBJ2-7
d_gene: .
v_gene: TRBV19
CDR3aa: CASRPTSGSSYEQYF
CDR3nt: TGTGCCAGTAGGCCCACTAGTGGGAGCTCCTACGAGCAGTACTTC

abundance: .
j_gene: TRBJ2-2
d_gene: .
v_gene: TRBV4-3
CDR3aa: CASSQETAAVGTGELFF
CDR3nt: TGCGCCAGCAGCCAAGAGACAGCGGCGGTCGGGACCGGGGAGCTGTTTTTT

abundance: .
j_gene: TRBJ1-5
d_gene: .
v_gene: TRBV27
CDR3aa: CASSPNTGRFNQPQHF
CDR3nt: TGTGCCAGCAGCCCTAATACAGGGAGGTTCAATCAGCCCCAGCATTTT